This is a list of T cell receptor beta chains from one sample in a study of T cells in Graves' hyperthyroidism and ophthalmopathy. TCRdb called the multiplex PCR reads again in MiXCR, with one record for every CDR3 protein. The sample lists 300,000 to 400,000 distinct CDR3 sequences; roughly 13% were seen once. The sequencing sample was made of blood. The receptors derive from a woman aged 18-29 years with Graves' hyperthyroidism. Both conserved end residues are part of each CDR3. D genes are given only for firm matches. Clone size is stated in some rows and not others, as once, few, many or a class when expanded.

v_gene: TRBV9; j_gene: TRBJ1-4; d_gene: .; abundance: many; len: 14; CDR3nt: TGTGCCAGCAGCGTGAGACAGGAGGCGGAAAAACTGTTTTTT; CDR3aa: CASSVRQEAEKLFF
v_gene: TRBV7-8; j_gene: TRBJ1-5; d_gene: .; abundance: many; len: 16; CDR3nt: TGTGCCAGCAGCTTAAGAGCAGCTAGAGGCAATCAGCCCCAGCATTTT; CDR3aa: CASSLRAARGNQPQHF
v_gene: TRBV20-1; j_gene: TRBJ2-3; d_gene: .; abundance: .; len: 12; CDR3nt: TGCAGTGCTAGTGGGGGGGCTGATACGCAGTATTTT; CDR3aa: CSASGGADTQYF
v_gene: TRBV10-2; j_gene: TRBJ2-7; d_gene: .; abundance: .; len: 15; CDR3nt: TGCGCCAGCAGTGAAGCACAAATTGCAGCCTACGAGCAGTACTTC; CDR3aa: CASSEAQIAAYEQYF
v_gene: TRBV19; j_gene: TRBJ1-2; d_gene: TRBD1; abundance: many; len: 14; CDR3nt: TGTGCCAGTAGCCTCGTGGAGGGGGCCGGTGGCTACACCTTC; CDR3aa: CASSLVEGAGGYTF
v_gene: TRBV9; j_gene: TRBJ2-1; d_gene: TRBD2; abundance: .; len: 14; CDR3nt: TGTGCCAGCAGCGTAGAGGGACGGGGGGATGAGCAGTTCTTC; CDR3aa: CASSVEGRGDEQFF
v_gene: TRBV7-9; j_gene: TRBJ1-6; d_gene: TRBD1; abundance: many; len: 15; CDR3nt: TGTGCCAGCAGCTTAGAGACAGGGGGAAATTCACCCCTCCACTTT; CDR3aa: CASSLETGGNSPLHF
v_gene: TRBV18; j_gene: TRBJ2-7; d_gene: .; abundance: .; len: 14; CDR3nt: TGTGCCAGCTCGCCGGGACTTCGCTCCTACGAGCAGTACTTC; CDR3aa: CASSPGLRSYEQYF
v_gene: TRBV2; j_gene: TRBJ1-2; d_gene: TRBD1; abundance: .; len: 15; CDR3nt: TGTGCCACCGAGAGGGACAGGGATCGGGACTATGGCTACACCTTC; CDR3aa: CATERDRDRDYGYTF
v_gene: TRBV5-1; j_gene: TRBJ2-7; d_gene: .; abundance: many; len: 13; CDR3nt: TGCGCCAGCAGCTGGGACTGGTCCTACGAGCAGTACTTC; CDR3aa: CASSWDWSYEQYF
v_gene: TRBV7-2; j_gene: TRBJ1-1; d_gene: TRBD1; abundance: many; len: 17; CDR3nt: TGTGCCAGCAGCTTAGCCGGGTTTTCAGGGGGTCGGTCTGAAGCTTTCTTT; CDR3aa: CASSLAGFSGGRSEAFF